This TCR beta chain was recorded in a study of beta chain features in type 1 diabetes. Study in general: Healthy donors, compared against patients, showed similar age, gender and cell yields.

V lost 0 bases and J lost 3, with 8 bases in between. This CDR3 spans 14 amino acids. Germline assignment: CDR1 LGHNA and CDR2 YSLEER. Sorting gave populations that all exceeded 98% purity. This clone has just a few counts. Its antigen is as yet unknown. The authors reverse transcribed all of the isolated RNA, so sequencing captured expressed TCRB transcripts. Libraries were prepared by immunoSEQ multiplex PCR; TCRdb keeps only in-frame clonotypes and omits some of them. The data contain about 340,000 clones, around 9.3% of them singletons. Points from the study as a whole: TCRB CDR3s from Type 1 diabetes patients were moderately but significantly shorter in all four CD4+ subsets.

The chain recombines TRBV4-3 with TRBJ1-1; D gene ambiguous. The sequencing input was central memory CD4+ T cells from blood. This clonotype was sampled from a man in his thirties or forties with type 1 diabetes. The CDR3 loop is CASSQDELYTEAFF. The DNA for the CDR3 is TGCGCCAGCAGCCAAGATGAGCTTTACACTGAAGCTTTCTTT.